The 25 T cell receptor beta chains below were found in one sample sequenced in a study of T cell responses to AZD1222 COVID-19 vaccine. Clones were read by immunoSEQ multiplex PCR, and TCRdb kept only the in-frame ones, dropping some. The table has some 120,000 clones, 89% seen once. Sequencing was performed on peripheral blood, taken 28 days after the second AZD1222 dose. These TCRs come from an adult who received the AZD1222 COVID-19 vaccine.

V and J are TRBV19 and TRBJ2-1; TRBD1 aligns across 9 bases. The CDR3 spans 16 residues. Trimming removed 1 base from V and 4 bases from J; junction bases left unmatched: 5. In germline, CDR1 is LNHDA, CDR2 SQIVND (reference sequence). This CDR3 is CASSIVGTGYYNEQFF. DNA of the CDR3: TGTGCCAGTAGTATAGTAGGGACAGGGTATTACAATGAGCAGTTCTTC. The variable domain in full, completed from reference TRBV19 and TRBJ2-1, reads DGGITQSPKYLFRKEGQNVTLSCEQNLNHDAMYWYRQDPGQGLRLIYYSQIVNDFQKGDIAEGYSVSREKKESFPLTVTSAQKNPTAFYLCASSIVGTGYYNEQFFGPGTRLTVL.

CDR3 bases: TGCAGCGCGGCCAGGCAGCCGAACACTGAAGCTTTCTTT. Protein product: CSAARQPNTEAFF. The rearrangement links TRBV29-1 to TRBJ1-1; D is unresolved. Germline V gene data show CDR1 as SQVTM and CDR2 as ANQGSEA. The CDR3 totals 13 residues. The germline V and J ends were trimmed by 7 bases and 1 base, with 13 bases remaining between them.

V is TRBV15 and J is TRBJ1-2; D is perhaps TRBD1 (6 bases). The CDR3 covers 15 residues. Germline V gene data show CDR1 as LNHNV and CDR2 as YYDKDF (reference sequence). The V gene lost 1 base and the J gene lost 8 bases, with 17 bases spanning the gap. In nucleotides, the CDR3 is TGTGCCACCAGCAGAGTCCGACAGGTGGGGGGCGGCTACACCTTC. Its protein is CATSRVRQVGGGYTF. Complete variable domain (other parts from reference TRBV15 and TRBJ1-2): DAMVIQNPRYQVTQFGKPVTLSCSQTLNHNVMYWYQQKSSQAPKLLFHYYDKDFNNEADTPDNFQSRRPNTSFCFLDIRSPGLGDTAMYLCATSRVRQVGGGYTFGSGTRLTVV.

This clone showed up just once. The chain combines TRBV2 with TRBJ1-1; D ambiguous. The CDR3 is made up of 14 amino acids. Germline-derived CDR1 and CDR2 are SNHLY and FYNNEI. V was cut by 6 bases and J by 0 bases, with 11 bases left in between. The CDR3 bases are TGTGCCAGCAGGGAGGGTTTAGTGAACACTGAAGCTTTCTTT. Translating it yields CASREGLVNTEAFF. Combining the CDR3 with reference TRBV2 and TRBJ1-1 gives the whole variable domain EPEVTQTPSHQVTQMGQEVILRCVPISNHLYFYWYRQILGQKVEFLVSFYNNEISEKSEIFDDQFSVERPDGSNFTLKIRSTKLEDSAMYFCASREGLVNTEAFFGQGTRLTVV.

This rearrangement joins TRBV19 to TRBJ1-2; D may be TRBD1 (6 bases). This CDR3 contains 12 residues. Trimming removed 0 bases at V and 8 bases at J, with 7 bases between. Germline V gives CDR1 LNHDA, CDR2 SQIVND (reference sequence). This CDR3 reads CASSIETGGYTF. The DNA of the CDR3 is TGTGCCAGTAGTATAGAGACAGGCGGCTACACCTTC.

V and J are TRBV5-1 and TRBJ2-3; the D is unclear. V gave up 2 bases and J gave up 4 bases, with 11 bases separating them. Germline-derived CDR1 and CDR2 are SGHRS and YFSETQ. This CDR3 has 14 residues. The CDR3 reads CASSFWGTADTQYF. CDR3 bases: TGCGCCAGCAGCTTTTGGGGAACCGCAGATACGCAGTATTTT.

V gene TRBV6-1 combines with J gene TRBJ1-2, with a tentative D call TRBD1 (5 bases). The CDR3 contains 17 residues. CDR1 is MNHNS and CDR2 is SASEGT in the germline V gene. Trimming shortened V by 0 bases and J by 6 bases, and 20 bases separated the two germline ends. The CDR3: CASSEAGGAGRTHGYTF. In nucleotides, the CDR3 is TGTGCCAGCAGTGAAGCAGGAGGGGCCGGTAGAACTCATGGCTACACCTTC.

The J gene is TRBJ2-2, the V gene TRBV4-3; D unresolved. In germline, CDR1 is LGHNA, CDR2 YSLEER. The CDR3 is 15 residues long. Trimming took off 0 bases at V and 8 bases at J, with 13 bases between the two ends. CDR3 DNA sequence: TGCGCCAGCAGCCAAGATTGGGCCCCCGTAGGGGAGCTGTTTTTT. This codes for CASSQDWAPVGELFF.

V gene TRBV18 combines with J gene TRBJ1-3, with 9 bases identical to TRBD1. The CDR3 covers 17 residues. Germline V gives CDR1 KGHSH, CDR2 LQKENI. Trimming removed 3 bases from V and 0 bases from J; junction bases left unmatched: 6. CDR3: CASSPRTGDSSGNTIYF. DNA of the CDR3: TGTGCCAGCTCACCCCGGACAGGGGATAGCTCTGGAAACACCATATATTTT.

The V gene is TRBV6-5, the J gene TRBJ1-2, with TRBD1 as a possible D gene (5 bases). The germline CDR1 and CDR2 sequences are MNHEY and SVGAGI. The CDR3 consists of 12 residues. The V and J ends lost 4 bases and 8 bases respectively, with 11 bases between them. In DNA, the CDR3 is TGTGCCAGCAGTTCCGGGACTCGAGGCTACACCTTC. Residues: CASSSGTRGYTF.

The rearrangement uses TRBV7-2 and TRBJ1-2, with D uncertain. Trimming removed 1 base from V and 2 bases from J, with 14 bases in between. Germline assignment: CDR1 SGHTA and CDR2 FQGNSA. CDR3 length: 16 amino acids. The CDR3 here is CASSLEAGVTNYGYTF. DNA for the CDR3: TGTGCCAGCAGCTTAGAAGCTGGTGTGACCAACTATGGCTACACCTTC.

This chain uses TRBV5-6 with TRBJ2-7, with TRBD2 identical over 7 bases. J gave up 3 bases and V 0 bases, and 6 bases lay outside the gene matches. Germline CDR1 is SGHDT and CDR2 is YYEEEE. The CDR3 is 15 residues long. The CDR3 nucleotides are TGTGCCAGCAGCTTGGGATTGACTAGCTACTACGAGCAGTACTTC. It translates to CASSLGLTSYYEQYF. Variable domain in full (rest from reference TRBV5-6 and TRBJ2-7): DAGVTQSPTHLIKTRGQQVTLRCSPKSGHDTVSWYQQALGQGPQFIFQYYEEEERQRGNFPDRFSGHQFPNYSSELNVNALLLGDSALYLCASSLGLTSYYEQYFGPGTRLTVT.

The chain carries TRBV5-1 and TRBJ2-1; TRBD1 agrees at 9 bases. The CDR3 runs 17 residues. CDR1 is SGHRS, CDR2 YFSETQ, per germline. The J segment lost 7 bases and the V segment lost 1 base, leaving 12 bases of the junction unmatched. The DNA for the CDR3 is TGCGCCAGCAGCTTGAGGGACAGGGTGAGACTCCAGAATGAGCAGTTCTTC. As protein: CASSLRDRVRLQNEQFF.

This sequence joins TRBV7-2 and TRBJ1-2; a possible D gene is TRBD1 (5 bases). The CDR3 loop spans 14 amino acids. Looked up from germline, CDR1 is SGHTA and CDR2 is FQGNSA. Trimming took 5 bases from V and 3 from J, leaving 13 bases between them. CDR3 sequence: CASSIGARDYGYTF. The CDR3 DNA reads TGTGCCAGCAGCATTGGGGCGAGGGACTATGGCTACACCTTC.

This sequence joins TRBV19 and TRBJ1-2, with 9 bases that match TRBD1. The CDR3 sequence is 16 residues long. CDR1 LNHDA and CDR2 SQIVND come from the germline V gene (reference sequence). With V trimmed by 5 bases and J by 4 bases, 11 bases remained unmatched. The chain's CDR3 is CASSPPGDRVAYGYTF. The CDR3 DNA reads TGTGCCAGTAGTCCCCCCGGGGACAGGGTGGCCTATGGCTACACCTTC. The full variable domain, its missing parts supplied by reference TRBV19 and TRBJ1-2, is DGGITQSPKYLFRKEGQNVTLSCEQNLNHDAMYWYRQDPGQGLRLIYYSQIVNDFQKGDIAEGYSVSREKKESFPLTVTSAQKNPTAFYLCASSPPGDRVAYGYTFGSGTRLTVV.

As DNA, the CDR3 is TGCGCCAGCAGCCCCACCCCGTTACAGTCCTACAATGAGCAGTTCTTC. Protein product: CASSPTPLQSYNEQFF. The chain is built from TRBV4-1 and TRBJ2-1; D remains unclear. CDR1 MGHRA and CDR2 YSYEKL come from the germline V gene. The CDR3 covers 16 residues. The ends were cut back, 4 bases at V and 1 base at J, with 14 bases in the middle.

The V gene is TRBV30, the J gene TRBJ1-5, with TRBD1 as a possible D gene (5 bases). This CDR3 region has 14 residues. Trimming took 2 bases from V and 2 from J, leaving 10 bases between them. CDR1 GTSNPN and CDR2 SVGIG come from the germline V gene (reference sequence). CDR3: CAWSPGAGNQPQHF. CDR3 nucleotides: TGTGCCTGGAGTCCCGGGGCCGGCAATCAGCCCCAGCATTTT.

The V call is TRBV4-2, the J call TRBJ2-1; 8 bases agree with TRBD2. Germline V gene data show CDR1 as LGHNA and CDR2 as YNFKEQ. The CDR3 totals 18 residues. V lost 0 bases and J lost 3; bases outside the gene matches: 10. The CDR3 loop is CASSQDAASGWGYNEQFF. In DNA, the CDR3 is TGTGCCAGCAGCCAAGATGCGGCTAGCGGGTGGGGCTACAATGAGCAGTTCTTC.

The chain links TRBV5-1 to TRBJ1-4; 7 nucleotides agree with TRBD1. CDR1 is SGHRS, CDR2 YFSETQ, per germline. Trimming removed 4 bases from V and 3 bases from J; junction bases left unmatched: 3. There are 14 residues in the CDR3. Here the CDR3 DNA reads TGCGCCAGCAGCCCCGGGACAGCTAATGAAAAACTGTTTTTT. This gives the protein CASSPGTANEKLFF.

The rearrangement uses TRBV5-4 and TRBJ1-1; no clear D. V was shortened by 9 bases and J by 6 bases, with 18 bases between the two germline ends. The CDR3 consists of 13 residues. CDR1 and CDR2 from the germline V gene are SGHNT and YYREEE (reference sequence). The DNA of the CDR3 is TGTGCCATCACCTACGGGGTTAGGGCTGAAGCTTTCTTT. The encoded protein is CAITYGVRAEAFF. Complete variable domain (other parts from reference TRBV5-4 and TRBJ1-1): ETGVTQSPTHLIKTRGQQVTLRCSSQSGHNTVSWYQQALGQGPQFIFQYYREEENGRGNFPPRFSGLQFPNYSSELNVNALELDDSALYLCAITYGVRAEAFFGQGTRLTVV.

The rearrangement links TRBV30 to TRBJ2-1; 7 bases align to TRBD2. The CDR3 has 14 amino acids. J lost 7 bases, V lost 3 bases, and 9 bases had no gene match. Germline V gene sequence: CDR1 GTSNPN, CDR2 SVGIG (reference sequence). As DNA, the CDR3 is TGTGCCTGGAGACGGGGCGGGAGCACTAATGAGCAGTTCTTC. The encoded protein is CAWRRGGSTNEQFF.

The V and J genes are TRBV7-6 and TRBJ1-1; 8 bases are shared with TRBD1. The CDR3 covers 15 residues. V shed 2 bases, J shed 3 bases, and the junction held 5 bases outside the gene matches. Germline values: CDR1 SGHVS, CDR2 FNYEAQ. This chain's CDR3 is CASSLSPTGDTEAFF. In DNA form, the CDR3 reads TGTGCCAGCAGCTTATCCCCGACAGGGGACACTGAAGCTTTCTTT. Together with reference TRBV7-6 and TRBJ1-1, the CDR3 gives the full variable domain: GAGVSQSPRYKVTKRGQDVALRCDPISGHVSLYWYRQALGQGPEFLTYFNYEAQQDKSGLPNDRFSAERPEGSISTLTIQRTEQRDSAMYRCASSLSPTGDTEAFFGQGTRLTVV.

The rearrangement joins TRBV2 to TRBJ1-4, with D hard to call. Germline CDR1 and CDR2: SNHLY and FYNNEI. CDR3 length equals 14 residues. Trimming took 7 bases from V and 8 from J, leaving 17 bases between them. CDR3 nucleotide sequence: TGTGCCAGCACCAACCCTCTAGTCAGGGAAAAACTGTTTTTT. Amino acid sequence: CASTNPLVREKLFF.

This rearrangement joins TRBV9 to TRBJ2-7, with 7 nucleotides matching TRBD2. The CDR3 is 17 residues long. Germline CDR1 is SGDLS and CDR2 is YYNGEE. V shed 2 bases and J 6 bases; nucleotides not matched to a gene: 17. CDR3 sequence reads: CASSVSPLGGSPSEQYF. DNA of the CDR3: TGTGCCAGCAGCGTCTCCCCCCTTGGCGGGAGCCCCTCCGAGCAGTACTTC.

This rearrangement joins TRBV7-9 to TRBJ1-5; 7 bases fit TRBD1. V lost 2 bases to trimming and J lost 2 bases; unmatched junction nucleotides: 0. This CDR3 region has 14 residues. CDR1 and CDR2 (germline): SEHNR, FQNEAQ (reference sequence). In nucleotides, the CDR3 is TGTGCCAGCAGCTTACAGGGGGGCAATCAGCCCCAGCATTTT. Its protein is CASSLQGGNQPQHF.